Listed below are T cell receptor beta chains from one sample, sequenced in a study of shared clonotypes between healthy human individuals. Generated by immunoSEQ multiplex PCR, the TCRdb table keeps only in-frame clones and is missing some. The table has about 1 million clones, approximately 76% seen once. Sequencing used memory CD4+ T cells sorted from blood. The receptor source for this set is a man younger than 35 in good health. CDR3s include the opening cysteine and the closing phenylalanine or tryptophan. D genes are given only for firm matches. The size entry is marked missing in some rows and otherwise reads once, few, many or a size class.

CASSSPAGVSETQYF	TGTGCCAGCAGCTCCCCAGCGGGAGTCTCAGAGACCCAGTACTTC	-	TRBD2	TRBV7-9	TRBJ2-5
CASSVGKAGGQWRETQYF	TGTGCCAGCAGCGTAGGGAAAGCGGGGGGGCAATGGAGAGAGACCCAGTACTTC	-	TRBD2	TRBV9	TRBJ2-5
CAISEFRDTHEQYF	TGTGCCATCAGTGAGTTCCGGGACACCCACGAGCAGTACTTC	-	-	TRBV10-3	TRBJ2-7
CSVEFEFQAFF	TGCAGCGTTGAATTTGAGTTCCAAGCTTTCTTT	-	-	TRBV29-1	TRBJ1-1
CASSQDHGRLSSGNTIYF	TGCGCCAGCAGCCAAGATCATGGCAGGCTAAGCTCTGGAAACACCATATATTTT	-	-	TRBV4-1	TRBJ1-3
CASSPGLATDTQYF	TGCGCCAGCAGCCCGGGACTAGCAACAGATACGCAGTATTTT	once	TRBD2	TRBV5-1	TRBJ2-3
CASSVGGGVSTDTQYF	TGTGCCAGCAGCGTAGGAGGCGGGGTAAGCACAGATACGCAGTATTTT	-	-	TRBV9	TRBJ2-3
CASRGGQGANTEAFF	TGTGCCAGCAGAGGCGGACAGGGGGCGAACACTGAAGCTTTCTTT	-	TRBD1	TRBV2	TRBJ1-1
CASSPGLATYEQYF	TGCGCCAGCAGCCCCGGACTAGCCACCTACGAGCAGTACTTC	-	TRBD2	TRBV10-1	TRBJ2-7
CASSARTGVGTGELFF	TGTGCCAGCAGCGCCAGGACAGGGGTTGGCACCGGGGAGCTGTTTTTT	-	TRBD1	TRBV9	TRBJ2-2
CASSPGLAGHYNEQFF	TGTGCCAGCAGCCCTGGACTAGCGGGACACTACAATGAGCAGTTCTTC	-	TRBD2	TRBV7-9	TRBJ2-1
CASSPRTTGNTEAFF	TGCGCCAGCAGCCCCCGGACGACGGGGAACACTGAAGCTTTCTTT	few	-	TRBV5-1	TRBJ1-1
CASSLAEWNTEAFF	TGCGCCAGCAGCTTGGCCGAGTGGAACACTGAAGCTTTCTTT	-	-	TRBV5-1	TRBJ1-1
CASSPIGQGGETQYF	TGCGCCAGCAGCCCGATCGGACAGGGCGGGGAGACCCAGTACTTC	-	TRBD1	TRBV5-1	TRBJ2-5
CAWSVGGHTQYF	TGTGCCTGGAGCGTAGGGGGGCATACGCAGTATTTT	-	-	TRBV30	TRBJ2-3
CASSFSGGADQPQHF	TGTGCCAGCAGCTTTTCAGGGGGCGCGGATCAGCCCCAGCATTTT	-	TRBD1	TRBV7-2	TRBJ1-5
CASSSFWGQGRNSPLHF	TGTGCCAGCAGCTCCTTCTGGGGACAGGGGCGTAATTCACCCCTCCACTTT	-	TRBD1	TRBV5-6	TRBJ1-6
CASSKWTGPDTQYF	TGTGCCAGCAGCAAATGGACAGGTCCAGATACGCAGTATTTT	once	TRBD1	TRBV11-2	TRBJ2-3
CASSPSGTSMSEQFF	TGTGCCAGCAGCCCCTCCGGGACTAGCATGAGTGAGCAGTTCTTC	once	TRBD2	TRBV9	TRBJ2-1
CASSFQDRGTIYF	TGTGCCAGCAGTTTCCAGGACAGGGGCACCATATATTTT	-	TRBD1	TRBV28	TRBJ1-3
CASIPGQGRNYGYTF	TGTGCCAGTATTCCCGGACAGGGACGGAACTATGGCTACACCTTC	-	TRBD1	TRBV19	TRBJ1-2
CAWSETLYEQYF	TGTGCCTGGAGTGAAACCCTGTACGAGCAGTACTTC	-	-	TRBV30	TRBJ2-7